The entry below gives a single TCR beta chain sequence along with its context. The authors ran a second PCR of 7 to 11 cycles using a sample-barcoded 5' primer and a J-beta primer mix. TCRdb re-derived calls from the 5' RACE reads in MiXCR, one entry per CDR3 protein. This sample carries 1,500,000 or so distinct CDR3 sequences, roughly 43% of them seen once, and the ten largest clones take over 3.5%. This record comes from a study of blood T cells in healthy people across ages. V lost 7 bases, J lost 2 bases, and 15 bases lay in between. Per the germline V gene, CDR1 is DFQATT and CDR2 is SNEGSKA (reference sequence). This CDR3 spans 13 amino acids.

The rearrangement joins TRBV20-1 to TRBJ2-7; the D call may be TRBD1 or TRBD2 (6 bases each). This clonotype originated in a woman aged 18-29 years in good health. What was sequenced was blood. CDR3 amino acids: CSVPRGATYEQYF. The CDR3 DNA reads as TGCAGTGTGCCAAGGGGGGCCACCTACGAGCAGTACTTC.